These 28 T cell receptor beta chains originate from one sample sequenced in a study of blood T cell repertoires in COVID-19. Repertoires were generated with immunoSEQ multiplex PCR, while TCRdb's copy carries only in-frame clones and drops some. The table shows 60,000 to 75,000 clones, with 87% occurring only once. Sequencing used peripheral blood. The receptors shown here come from a woman older than 75 with acute or convalescent COVID-19.

The V gene is TRBV11-2, the J gene TRBJ2-7, with D unresolved. This CDR3 has 14 residues. Trimming took 3 bases from V and 1 from J, leaving 10 bases between them. Germline lookup yields CDR1 SGHAT and CDR2 FQNNGV. The CDR3 loop is CASSFYRASYEQYF. The CDR3 DNA reads as TGTGCCAGCAGCTTTTACAGAGCTTCCTACGAGCAGTACTTC.

J is TRBJ2-7 and V is TRBV30, with TRBD1 matching 7 bases. CDR3 length: 14 amino acids. V shed 0 bases, J shed 3 bases, and the junction held 5 bases outside the gene matches. Germline lookup yields CDR1 GTSNPN and CDR2 SVGIG (reference sequence). The CDR3 loop reads CAWSVGGTRYEQYF. DNA of the CDR3: TGTGCCTGGAGTGTAGGGGGCACTCGCTACGAGCAGTACTTC.

The chain employs TRBV28 and TRBJ2-7; D uncertain. With 2 bases removed from V and 3 bases from J, the gap between germline ends came to 14 bases. Germline V lookup: CDR1 MDHEN, CDR2 SYDVKM. The CDR3 loop spans 15 amino acids. The CDR3 bases are TGTGCCAGCAGTTTAGGCACGCTCGTCCTCTACGAGCAGTACTTC. It yields the protein CASSLGTLVLYEQYF.

CDR3 nucleotides: TGTGCCAGCAGCGTACAGGGGGCTACAGTTGGCTACACCTTC. Translating gives CASSVQGATVGYTF. The chain recombines TRBV5-4 with TRBJ1-2; 9 positions match TRBD1. V trimming: 4 bases; J trimming: 7 bases; junction bases outside the gene matches: 8. This CDR3 is 14 amino acids long. The germline V gene has CDR1 SGHNT and CDR2 YYREEE (reference sequence).

V and J are TRBV7-9 and TRBJ2-2; D gene uncertain. The V end lost 10 bases, the J end lost 0 bases, and 15 bases lay between the germline ends. Germline V CDR1 and CDR2: SEHNR, FQNEAQ (reference sequence). This CDR3 is built from 15 residues. The CDR3 sequence: CATPIKLANTGELFF. The CDR3 DNA follows: TGTGCCACCCCCATCAAGCTCGCGAACACCGGGGAGCTGTTTTTT.

In DNA, the CDR3 is TGCGCCAGCAGCTTCGGACAGGGAGGGGAGACCCAGTACTTC. Its protein product is CASSFGQGGETQYF. The V call is TRBV5-1, the J call TRBJ2-5, with a possible D match to TRBD1 (8 bases). Germline V CDR1 and CDR2: SGHRS, YFSETQ. Trimming removed 2 bases from V and 5 bases from J, with 13 bases in between. The CDR3 length is 14 residues.

The chain joins TRBV7-2 to TRBJ1-1; D not certain. The CDR3 loop spans 11 amino acids. Trimming cost V 3 bases and J 6 bases, with 5 bases left between them. CDR1 and CDR2 (germline): SGHTA, FQGNSA. CDR3 amino acids: CASSFNSEAFF. The CDR3 DNA is TGTGCCAGCAGCTTTAATTCTGAAGCTTTCTTT.

The rearrangement joins TRBV6-5 to TRBJ1-6; 7 nucleotides match TRBD1. The CDR3 runs 14 residues. The J segment lost 5 bases and the V segment lost 7 bases, leaving 5 bases of the junction unmatched. Germline CDR1 and CDR2: MNHEY and SVGAGI. CDR3 sequence reads: CASIGGTDNSPLHF. The CDR3, as DNA: TGTGCCAGCATCGGAGGGACAGATAATTCACCCCTCCACTTT.

This sequence joins TRBV12-5 and TRBJ1-2; no reliable D call. CDR1 and CDR2 from the germline V gene are LGHNT and FRNRAP. V was trimmed by 0 bases and J by 6 bases, leaving 23 bases between them. The CDR3 contains 18 residues. The CDR3 reads CASGLVLSLGSPRDGYTF. The CDR3 DNA sequence: TGTGCTAGTGGTTTGGTACTATCCCTCGGGTCTCCAAGAGATGGCTACACCTTC.

V is TRBV4-1 and J is TRBJ1-1; D might be TRBD1 (5 bases). Germline V CDR1 and CDR2: MGHRA, YSYEKL. The CDR3 runs 13 residues. Trimming pared 0 bases from V and 11 bases from J, leaving 13 bases between. The CDR3 sequence is CASSQDGRVWAFF. CDR3 nucleotides: TGCGCCAGCAGCCAAGATGGCAGGGTCTGGGCTTTCTTT.

DNA for the CDR3: TGCGCCAGCAGCTTGCTGGAGGGGCCTGGAAACACCATATATTTT. Encoded protein: CASSLLEGPGNTIYF. The chain employs TRBV5-1 and TRBJ1-3; D perhaps matches TRBD1 (5 bases). The CDR3 covers 15 residues. V was cut by 1 base and J by 2 bases, with 10 bases left in between. Germline assignment: CDR1 SGHRS and CDR2 YFSETQ.

The rearrangement joins TRBV4-3 to TRBJ2-1, with 10 nucleotides matching TRBD2. Germline lookup yields CDR1 LGHNA and CDR2 YSLEER. V lost 0 bases to trimming and J lost 7 bases; unmatched junction nucleotides: 6. The CDR3 extends over 16 amino acids. CDR3 DNA: TGCGCCAGCAGCCAAGAGGGGGGACTAGCGTTAAATGAGCAGTTCTTC. Translated, it gives CASSQEGGLALNEQFF.

This chain uses TRBV28 with TRBJ2-6; D remains ambiguous. The CDR3 spans 15 residues. V gave up 5 bases and J gave up 0 bases, with 8 bases separating them. Germline lookup yields CDR1 MDHEN and CDR2 SYDVKM. The CDR3 DNA is TGTGCCAGCAGTCCCCCAGGCTCTGGGGCCAACGTCCTGACTTTC. The encoded protein is CASSPPGSGANVLTF.

DNA of the CDR3: TGTGCCAGCAGTTACTCACGACAGGGTGCCTACGAGCAGTACTTC. It yields the protein CASSYSRQGAYEQYF. The rearrangement joins TRBV6-5 to TRBJ2-7; 7 nucleotides agree with TRBD1. The CDR3 has 15 residues. Germline lookup yields CDR1 MNHEY and CDR2 SVGAGI. Trimming cost V 0 bases and J 2 bases; bases outside gene matches: 4.

This clone was counted a single time. J is TRBJ2-7 and V is TRBV6-5; possibly TRBD2 for D (5 bases). Germline V gene sequence: CDR1 MNHEY, CDR2 SVGAGI. V lost 6 bases, J lost 9 bases, and 18 bases lay in between. The CDR3 is made up of 13 amino acids. DNA for the CDR3: TGTGCCAGCAGCGCGGGCCCAGGTCAGGCGCAGTACTTC. Amino acids: CASSAGPGQAQYF.

The table lists this clone with a count of one. V usage is TRBV6-2 or TRBV6-3 and J usage is TRBJ1-6; D not resolved. The CDR3 is made up of 14 amino acids. CDR1 is MNHEY and CDR2 is SVGEGT in the germline V gene. Trimming stripped 2 bases from V and 8 bases from J, with 10 bases between. The CDR3 region is CASSYGRWDSPLHF. The CDR3 DNA follows: TGTGCCAGCAGTTACGGCAGGTGGGATTCACCCCTCCACTTT.

The J gene is TRBJ1-5, the V gene TRBV30; D call uncertain. The CDR3 length is 13 residues. Germline V gene data show CDR1 as GTSNPN and CDR2 as SVGIG (reference sequence). The V end was cut by 2 bases, the J end by 7 bases, with 12 bases between. CDR3 region: CAWSKELTQPQHF. The DNA for the CDR3 is TGTGCCTGGAGTAAGGAGCTCACCCAGCCCCAGCATTTT.

The V gene is TRBV6-5, the J gene TRBJ1-4; 7 bases agree with TRBD1. Trimming removed 6 bases from V and 8 bases from J; junction bases left unmatched: 9. The CDR3 contains 14 residues. The germline gives CDR1 MNHEY, CDR2 SVGAGI. CDR3 sequence reads: CASRADRVVEKLFF. The CDR3 DNA follows: TGTGCCAGCAGAGCCGACAGGGTTGTGGAAAAACTGTTTTTT.

The count of this clone is one. This chain uses TRBV21-1 with TRBJ1-3; the D call TRBD1 from the table was never checked on the DNA. TRBV21-1 is flagged as a pseudogene. The CDR3 consists of 13 residues. The chain's CDR3 is CASSPPLTSTIYF. The DNA of the CDR3 is TGTGCCAGCAGCCCGCCTCTTACCAGCACCATATATTTT.

The chain combines TRBV5-1 with TRBJ2-1, with D maybe TRBD2 (7 bases). With 3 bases removed from V and 7 bases from J, the gap between germline ends came to 17 bases. The germline gives CDR1 SGHRS, CDR2 YFSETQ. The CDR3 totals 15 residues. CDR3 nucleotides: TGCGCCAGCAGCTACTTAGCGGGTCAGGGGAATGAGCAGTTCTTC. It codes for CASSYLAGQGNEQFF.

The chain links TRBV2 to TRBJ2-7, with 11 bases that match TRBD1. Germline V gives CDR1 SNHLY, CDR2 FYNNEI. CDR3 length: 13 amino acids. J lost 5 bases, V lost 5 bases, and 2 bases had no gene match. The CDR3 here is CASSRDRGNEQYF. CDR3 sequence (DNA): TGTGCCAGCAGTCGGGACAGGGGGAACGAGCAGTACTTC.

This clone appeared once. The V and J genes are TRBV7-9 and TRBJ2-7; D is perhaps TRBD2 (7 bases). The CDR3 spans 12 residues. Trimming stripped 8 bases from V and 4 bases from J, with 12 bases between. Germline CDR1 reads SEHNR; CDR2 reads FQNEAQ (reference sequence). The CDR3 loop is CASLGGAYEQYF. The CDR3 DNA is TGTGCCAGCTTAGGGGGGGCGTACGAGCAGTACTTC.

The chain is built from TRBV24-1 and TRBJ2-7; TRBD1 agrees at 7 bases. Trimming removed 4 bases from V and 2 bases from J; junction bases left unmatched: 10. Germline CDR1 and CDR2: KGHDR and SFDVKD. The CDR3 runs 16 residues. CDR3 coding DNA: TGTGCCACCAGTGACTACGATATAACAGGGGCCTACGAGCAGTACTTC. Translated: CATSDYDITGAYEQYF.

The rearrangement joins TRBV4-1 to TRBJ2-1, with TRBD1 matching 7 bases. Germline CDR1 and CDR2: MGHRA and YSYEKL. There are 15 residues in the CDR3. V shed 0 bases, J shed 3 bases, and the junction held 2 bases outside the gene matches. CDR3 nucleotide sequence: TGCGCCAGCAGCCAAGACGGGACAGACTACAATGAGCAGTTCTTC. It yields the protein CASSQDGTDYNEQFF.

The J gene is TRBJ2-3, the V gene TRBV7-9; weak D call: TRBD2 (5 bases). CDR1 and CDR2 (germline): SEHNR, FQNEAQ (reference sequence). With 4 bases removed from V and 7 bases from J, the gap between germline ends came to 15 bases. This CDR3 comprises 14 residues. CDR3 residues: CASSSVGLPNTQYF. The DNA of the CDR3 is TGTGCCAGCAGCTCTGTCGGACTGCCGAATACGCAGTATTTT.

The chain combines TRBV7-2 with TRBJ2-1; weak D call: TRBD1 (5 bases). This CDR3 has 15 amino acids. The V gene lost 5 bases and the J gene lost 7 bases, with 18 bases spanning the gap. The germline CDR1 and CDR2 sequences are SGHTA and FQGNSA. The CDR3 reads CASSLQGAPKNEQFF. The CDR3 DNA is TGTGCCAGCAGCCTCCAAGGGGCTCCTAAGAATGAGCAGTTCTTC.

This clone was found a few times. V and J are TRBV3-1 (or the pseudogene TRBV3-2) and TRBJ2-3; 7 bases line up with TRBD1. The ends lost 3 bases at V and 9 bases at J; junction bases unmatched: 6. This CDR3 has 13 amino acids. Germline loops: CDR1 LGHDT, CDR2 YNNKEL (reference sequence). The CDR3, as DNA: TGTGCCAGCAGCCAGTTCAGGGGGAGCACGCAGTATTTT. It encodes CASSQFRGSTQYF.

The chain links TRBV27 to TRBJ1-1; 7 bases are shared with TRBD1. Germline CDR1 MNHEY, CDR2 SMNVEV (reference sequence). After removal of 8 bases from V and 0 bases from J, the junction contained 0 bases not matched to a gene. CDR3 length: 12 residues. The CDR3 is CASGTVNTEAFF. CDR3 coding DNA: TGTGCCAGCGGGACAGTGAACACTGAAGCTTTCTTT.